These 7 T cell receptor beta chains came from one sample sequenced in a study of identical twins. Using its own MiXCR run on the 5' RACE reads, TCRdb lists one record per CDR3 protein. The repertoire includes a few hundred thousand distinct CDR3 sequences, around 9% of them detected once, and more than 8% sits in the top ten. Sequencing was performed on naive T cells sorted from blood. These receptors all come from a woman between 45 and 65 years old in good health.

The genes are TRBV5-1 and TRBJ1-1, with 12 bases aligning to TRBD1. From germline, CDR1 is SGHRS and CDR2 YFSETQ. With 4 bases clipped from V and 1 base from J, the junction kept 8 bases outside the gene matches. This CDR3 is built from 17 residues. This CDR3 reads CASSPGTGGIRNTEAFF. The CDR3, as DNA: TGCGCCAGCAGCCCGGGGACAGGGGGCATTAGGAACACTGAAGCTTTCTTT.

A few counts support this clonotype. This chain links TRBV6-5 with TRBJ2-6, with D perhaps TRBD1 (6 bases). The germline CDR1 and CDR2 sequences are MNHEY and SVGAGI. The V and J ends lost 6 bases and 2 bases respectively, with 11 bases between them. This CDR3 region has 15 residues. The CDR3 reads CASSVTGTGANVLTF. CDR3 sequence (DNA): TGTGCCAGCAGCGTCACAGGGACTGGGGCCAACGTCCTGACTTTC.

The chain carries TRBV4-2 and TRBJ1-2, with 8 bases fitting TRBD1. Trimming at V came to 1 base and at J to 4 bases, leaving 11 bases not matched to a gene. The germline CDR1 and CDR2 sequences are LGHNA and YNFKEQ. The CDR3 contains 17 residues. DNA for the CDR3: TGTGCCAGCAGCCAAGGTTTACGGACAGGGTTTCTCTATGGCTACACCTTC. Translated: CASSQGLRTGFLYGYTF.

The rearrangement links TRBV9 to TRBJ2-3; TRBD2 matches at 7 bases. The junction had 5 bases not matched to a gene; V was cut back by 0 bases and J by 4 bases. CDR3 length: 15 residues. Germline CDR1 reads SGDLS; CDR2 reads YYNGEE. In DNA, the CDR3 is TGTGCCAGCAGCGTAGGAAGCGGGACTCCAGATACGCAGTATTTT. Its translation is CASSVGSGTPDTQYF. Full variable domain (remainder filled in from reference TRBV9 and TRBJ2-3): DSGVTQTPKHLITATGQRVTLRCSPRSGDLSVYWYQQSLDQGLQFLIQYYNGEERAKGNILERFSAQQFPDLHSELNLSSLELGDSALYFCASSVGSGTPDTQYFGPGTRLTVL.

The CDR3 nucleotides read TGCAGCGTTCCTTCTCCTTCCGGGGAGCTGTTTTTT. It yields the protein CSVPSPSGELFF. The chain recombines TRBV29-1 with TRBJ2-2; the D is unclear. Germline V lookup: CDR1 SQVTM, CDR2 ANQGSEA. The CDR3 covers 12 residues. V lost 5 bases to trimming and J lost 6 bases, with 10 bases between them.

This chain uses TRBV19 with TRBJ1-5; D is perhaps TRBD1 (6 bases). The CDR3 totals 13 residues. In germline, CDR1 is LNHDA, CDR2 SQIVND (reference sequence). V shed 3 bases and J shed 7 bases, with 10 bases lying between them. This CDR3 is CASSIGTNQPQHF. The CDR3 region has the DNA TGTGCCAGTAGTATTGGGACAAACCAGCCCCAGCATTTT.

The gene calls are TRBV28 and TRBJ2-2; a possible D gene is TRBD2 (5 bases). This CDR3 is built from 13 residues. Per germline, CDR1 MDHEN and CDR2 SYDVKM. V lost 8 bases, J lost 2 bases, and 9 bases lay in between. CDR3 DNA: TGTGCCAGCGCTAGCCCAAACACCGGGGAGCTGTTTTTT. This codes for CASASPNTGELFF.